Below, 23 T cell receptor beta chains from the same sample are listed, as sequenced in a study of OX40 agonist ivuxolimab in advanced cancers. The protocol was immunoSEQ multiplex PCR, while the TCRdb copy is restricted to in-frame clones and leaves out a portion. There are about 35,000 clones in the sample; approximately 91% occur only once, and about 4.2% lies in the top ten. Here the sequenced sample was CD4+ or CD8+ T cells sorted from blood, taken in a trial of the OX40 agonist ivuxolimab. These receptor sequences come from an adult with an advanced solid tumor such as melanoma, head and neck, liver or kidney cancer.

The chain recombines TRBV16 with TRBJ1-1, with TRBD1 as a possible D gene (5 bases). The CDR3 runs to 16 residues. Germline lookup yields CDR1 KGHSY and CDR2 FQNENV. V was shortened by 6 bases and J by 4 bases, with 21 bases between the two germline ends. CDR3 loop: CASSPARGRVRTEAFF. The CDR3 DNA reads TGTGCCAGCAGTCCAGCGAGGGGCAGGGTTCGCACTGAAGCTTTCTTT. The whole variable domain, filled in from reference TRBV16 and TRBJ1-1, reads GEEVAQTPKHLVRGEGQKAKLYCAPIKGHSYVFWYQQVLKNEFKFLISFQNENVFDETGMPKERFSAKCLPNSPCSLEIQATKLEDSAVYFCASSPARGRVRTEAFFGQGTRLTVV.

CDR3 DNA: TGCAGCGTGACTCCAGGGGTACGCACCGGGGAGCTGTTTTTT. Its translation: CSVTPGVRTGELFF. The chain is built from TRBV29-1 and TRBJ2-2; maybe TRBD1 (6 bases). The germline gives CDR1 SQVTM, CDR2 ANQGSEA. The CDR3 loop spans 14 amino acids. The ends were cut back, 6 bases at V and 4 bases at J, with 15 bases in the middle.

The chain combines TRBV30 with TRBJ2-3, with TRBD2 matching 7 bases. J gave up 0 bases and V 0 bases, and 12 bases lay outside the gene matches. Germline CDR1 reads GTSNPN; CDR2 reads SVGIG (reference sequence). The CDR3 contains 18 residues. The CDR3 sequence is CAWSVSPTLAASTDTQYF. The CDR3 coding sequence is TGTGCCTGGAGTGTAAGCCCCACCCTAGCGGCTAGCACAGATACGCAGTATTTT.

The V gene is TRBV4-2, the J gene TRBJ1-2; D possibly corresponds to TRBD1 (5 bases). The CDR3 spans 17 residues. Germline values: CDR1 LGHNA, CDR2 YNFKEQ. Trimming pared 0 bases from V and 6 bases from J, leaving 20 bases between. CDR3 region: CASSQDRNSGTVDGYTF. The CDR3 coding sequence is TGTGCCAGCAGCCAAGACCGAAATTCAGGGACGGTGGATGGCTACACCTTC.

The chain employs TRBV6-1 and TRBJ1-1; no clear D gene. The CDR3 has 17 residues. Per the germline V gene, CDR1 is MNHNS and CDR2 is SASEGT. V was clipped by 2 bases and J by 4 bases, with 20 bases between them. The CDR3 sequence is CASSESRSPLESTEAFF. CDR3 in DNA: TGTGCCAGCAGTGAAAGCAGATCCCCCTTGGAGAGCACTGAAGCTTTCTTT.

The V call is TRBV7-9, the J call TRBJ1-2; D ambiguous. Germline CDR1 reads SEHNR; CDR2 reads FQNEAQ (reference sequence). V was clipped by 5 bases and J by 7 bases, with 14 bases between them. CDR3 size: 13 residues. The CDR3 sequence: CASSTPARSGYTF. CDR3 nucleotide sequence: TGTGCCAGCAGCACCCCAGCACGTAGTGGCTACACCTTC.

This chain joins TRBV19 and TRBJ2-1; the match to TRBD1 covers 9 bases. V lost 7 bases and J lost 8; bases outside the gene matches: 12. Per germline, CDR1 LNHDA and CDR2 SQIVND (reference sequence). The CDR3 spans 15 residues. CDR3 amino acids: CASTQPGQGSDEQFF. The DNA of the CDR3 is TGTGCCAGTACTCAACCGGGACAGGGTTCGGATGAGCAGTTCTTC.

This chain joins TRBV16 and TRBJ2-3; 7 bases agree with TRBD2. CDR1 and CDR2 from the germline V gene are KGHSY and FQNENV. The CDR3 is 16 residues long. The J segment lost 2 bases and the V segment lost 2 bases, leaving 7 bases of the junction unmatched. CDR3 bases: TGTGCCAGCAGCCAAGGTCGCGGGAGAGTCACAGATACGCAGTATTTT. It specifies CASSQGRGRVTDTQYF.

The chain couples TRBV6-5 to TRBJ2-1; the D gene is possibly TRBD1 (6 bases). CDR1 is MNHEY, CDR2 SVGAGI, per germline. Between the trimmed V and J ends, which lost 2 bases and 6 bases, there was a span of 11 bases. The CDR3 is 14 residues long. CDR3 in DNA: TGTGCCAGCAGTTACGGGGGCCGGGGCAATGAGCAGTTCTTC. This codes for CASSYGGRGNEQFF.

The CDR3 region has the DNA TGTGCCAGCAGTTTTCCGACTAGGAACACCGGGGAGCTGTTTTTT. Protein product: CASSFPTRNTGELFF. The J gene is TRBJ2-2, the V gene TRBV6-1; possibly TRBD2 for D (6 bases). In germline, CDR1 is MNHNS, CDR2 SASEGT. V gave up 5 bases and J gave up 1 base, with 11 bases separating them. The length of the CDR3 is 15 residues.

The rearrangement joins TRBV10-3 to TRBJ2-5; D unresolved. Trimming took 3 bases from V and 4 from J, leaving 12 bases between them. Germline assignment: CDR1 ENHRY and CDR2 SYGVKD. This CDR3 has 14 residues. This chain's CDR3 is CAISDPISTETQYF. In DNA, the CDR3 is TGTGCCATCAGTGACCCAATCTCCACAGAGACCCAGTACTTC.

J is TRBJ1-4 and V is TRBV27; 12 bases map to TRBD1. With V trimmed by 9 bases and J by 3 bases, 14 bases remained unmatched. This CDR3 is 18 amino acids long. Germline values: CDR1 MNHEY, CDR2 SMNVEV (reference sequence). The CDR3 DNA follows: TGTGCCAGGCATAGGGGGGACAGGGGGCTTTGGGCTAATGAAAAACTGTTTTTT. Translating gives CARHRGDRGLWANEKLFF.

V gene TRBV30 combines with J gene TRBJ1-6; D remains ambiguous. Per the germline V gene, CDR1 is GTSNPN and CDR2 is SVGIG (reference sequence). The CDR3 extends over 12 amino acids. With 2 bases removed from V and 9 bases from J, the gap between germline ends came to 8 bases. CDR3 DNA: TGTGCCTGGAGTCCATCTCTTTCACCCCTCCACTTT. Translating it yields CAWSPSLSPLHF.

The chain links TRBV4-3 to TRBJ2-3; D may be TRBD2 (5 bases). V was shortened by 3 bases and J by 1 base, with 11 bases between the two germline ends. The CDR3 has 15 residues. Germline V gene lookup returns CDR1 LGHNA and CDR2 YSLEER. The CDR3 DNA is TGCGCCAGCAGCCAGGAGGACGGCCGCACAGATACGCAGTATTTT. This sequence encodes CASSQEDGRTDTQYF.

This clone showed up just once. J is TRBJ1-2 and V is TRBV5-5; a weak D match, TRBD1 (6 bases). This CDR3 is 15 amino acids long. Germline values: CDR1 SGHKS, CDR2 YYEKEE (reference sequence). V lost 4 bases and J 8 bases, leaving 21 bases between the germline ends. CDR3 nucleotides: TGTGCCAGCAGCCTAAACAGGGAGATTACGAGAGGCTACACCTTC. This gives the protein CASSLNREITRGYTF. Combining the CDR3 with reference TRBV5-5 and TRBJ1-2 gives the whole variable domain DAGVTQSPTHLIKTRGQQVTLRCSPISGHKSVSWYQQVLGQGPQFIFQYYEKEERGRGNFPDRFSARQFPNYSSELNVNALLLGDSALYLCASSLNREITRGYTFGSGTRLTVV.

V and J are TRBV19 and TRBJ2-7; D unclear. This CDR3 comprises 14 residues. V dropped 3 bases and J dropped 7 bases, with 16 bases sitting between them. Germline CDR1 and CDR2: LNHDA and SQIVND (reference sequence). CDR3 amino acids: CASSMSGRPEEQYF. CDR3 DNA: TGTGCCAGTAGTATGTCAGGCCGACCTGAAGAGCAGTACTTC.

V is TRBV2 and J is TRBJ2-1, with 12 bases aligning to TRBD2. This CDR3 comprises 15 residues. From germline, CDR1 is SNHLY and CDR2 FYNNEI. Trimming took 4 bases from V and 7 from J; bases not matched to a gene: 5. CDR3 amino acids: CASSVRTSGKNEQFF. The CDR3 nucleotides read TGTGCCAGCAGTGTTAGGACTAGCGGGAAAAATGAGCAGTTCTTC. Complete variable domain (other parts from reference TRBV2 and TRBJ2-1): EPEVTQTPSHQVTQMGQEVILRCVPISNHLYFYWYRQILGQKVEFLVSFYNNEISEKSEIFDDQFSVERPDGSNFTLKIRSTKLEDSAMYFCASSVRTSGKNEQFFGPGTRLTVL.

The chain recombines TRBV2 with TRBJ2-1, with D perhaps TRBD1 (5 bases). Germline assignment: CDR1 SNHLY and CDR2 FYNNEI. V lost 5 bases and J 6 bases, leaving 14 bases between the germline ends. CDR3 length equals 14 residues. CDR3: CASSFLEQGNEQFF. As DNA, the CDR3 is TGTGCCAGCAGTTTTCTTGAGCAGGGCAATGAGCAGTTCTTC.

The chain joins TRBV19 to TRBJ2-7; 10 bases align to TRBD1. This CDR3 region has 14 residues. The ends lost 3 bases at V and 7 bases at J; junction bases unmatched: 6. Germline assignment: CDR1 LNHDA and CDR2 SQIVND (reference sequence). The CDR3 nucleotides read TGTGCCAGTAGTATTGTTGGACAGGGGGGAGAGCAGTACTTC. It specifies CASSIVGQGGEQYF.

The chain carries TRBV7-9 and TRBJ2-1; 7 bases align to TRBD2. V gave up 4 bases and J gave up 5 bases; unmatched junction bases: 2. Germline V gives CDR1 SEHNR, CDR2 FQNEAQ (reference sequence). The CDR3 sequence is 13 residues long. Written as DNA, the CDR3 is TGTGCCAGCAGCTCTAGCGGTCACAATGAGCAGTTCTTC. Its translation is CASSSSGHNEQFF.

CDR3 protein: CASSTTGMIYEQYF. The CDR3 DNA is TGTGCCAGCAGTACGACAGGGATGATCTACGAGCAGTACTTC. This sequence joins TRBV6-1 and TRBJ2-7, with 7 bases matching TRBD1. V lost 5 bases, J lost 3 bases, and 7 bases stayed unmatched. CDR3 length equals 14 residues. Germline CDR1 MNHNS, CDR2 SASEGT.

This chain uses TRBV11-3 with TRBJ1-4, with D possibly matching TRBD1 (5 bases). With 5 bases removed from V and 10 bases from J, the gap between germline ends came to 29 bases. This CDR3 spans 18 amino acids. The germline V gene encodes CDR1 SGHNT and CDR2 YENEEA. CDR3: CASSNGWQGGIKRGKLFF. CDR3 coding DNA: TGTGCCAGCAGCAATGGTTGGCAGGGAGGTATCAAGCGAGGAAAACTGTTTTTT.

This chain joins TRBV6-6 and TRBJ1-4, with 9 bases aligning to TRBD1. CDR3 length equals 14 residues. In germline, CDR1 is MNHNY, CDR2 SVGAGI (reference sequence). V lost 6 bases, J lost 7 bases, and 6 bases stayed unmatched. CDR3 sequence: CASRQGQGREKLFF. The DNA for the CDR3 is TGTGCCAGCAGGCAAGGACAGGGGCGTGAAAAACTGTTTTTT.